Below, 3 T cell receptor beta chains from the same sample are listed, as sequenced in a study of shared clonotypes between healthy human individuals (dated by TCRdb to about 2020). The protocol used for the library was the immunoSEQ multiplex PCR assay. In its TCRdb copy, this immuneACCESS table keeps in-frame sequences only and misses some clones. Where compared with another copy, unresolved V genes explain less than half of these, and the others have no known cause. In all, the sample holds approximately 470,000 clones, and approximately 82% of those were seen once. The top ten constitute more than 10% of the sample. The sequencing input was PBMCs. Receptors originate from a middle-aged woman in good health. Some clones in this sample may be carry-over from other donors' samples.

The chain joins TRBV28 to TRBJ2-2; tentative D call: TRBD1 (5 bases). Germline lookup yields CDR1 MDHEN and CDR2 SYDVKM. V lost 6 bases and J 5 bases, leaving 13 bases between the germline ends. CDR3 length: 14 residues. CDR3 sequence (DNA): TGTGCCAGCAGATGGGGCGTGGGAACCGGGGAGCTGTTTTTT. Amino acids: CASRWGVGTGELFF.

In its sample, this clone was seen a few times. The chain is built from TRBV15 and TRBJ2-1; TRBD2 matches at 15 bases. CDR3 length equals 19 residues. Germline V gene data show CDR1 as LNHNV and CDR2 as YYDKDF (reference sequence). V lost 0 bases to trimming and J lost 0 bases; unmatched junction nucleotides: 3. The CDR3 loop is CATSREGLAGGSSYNEQFF. CDR3 in DNA: TGTGCCACCAGCAGAGAAGGACTAGCGGGAGGGAGCTCCTACAATGAGCAGTTCTTC.

Concerning this clone: As the CDR3 is not closed by the conserved phenylalanine or tryptophan, this likely results from a read error. The CDR3 region is CASSQGLVLTYEQYS. CDR3 coding DNA: TGTGCCAGCAGCCAGGGGCTAGTTTTAACCTACGAGCAGTACTCC. The gene calls are TRBV4-2 and TRBJ2-7; a weak D match, TRBD1 (5 bases). This CDR3 comprises 15 residues. Trimming removed 3 bases from V and 2 bases from J, with 14 bases in between. CDR1 is LGHNA, CDR2 YNFKEQ, per germline.